This TCR beta chain emerged from a study of blood T cell repertoires in COVID-19. Trimming stripped 1 base from V and 5 bases from J, with 12 bases between. The length of the CDR3 is 15 residues. CDR1 and CDR2 from the germline V gene are SGHTA and FQGNSA. Authors' methods: How many nucleated cells were present was estimated from reference gene primer amplification. Method: immunoSEQ multiplex PCR; TCRdb's copy keeps in-frame clones and lacks some. Clone size and the V and J calls come from that table; the DNA yielded D and trimming. The sample lists about 190,000 clones, approximately 78% occurring once.

This chain connects TRBV7-2 to TRBJ2-1; D remains ambiguous. The sequenced material came from peripheral blood. The receptor was derived from a woman of 80 years or more with active or convalescent COVID-19. In DNA form, the CDR3 reads TGTGCCAGCAGCTTAGAGGTTAGCCCCCACAATGAGCAGTTCTTC. Protein product: CASSLEVSPHNEQFF.